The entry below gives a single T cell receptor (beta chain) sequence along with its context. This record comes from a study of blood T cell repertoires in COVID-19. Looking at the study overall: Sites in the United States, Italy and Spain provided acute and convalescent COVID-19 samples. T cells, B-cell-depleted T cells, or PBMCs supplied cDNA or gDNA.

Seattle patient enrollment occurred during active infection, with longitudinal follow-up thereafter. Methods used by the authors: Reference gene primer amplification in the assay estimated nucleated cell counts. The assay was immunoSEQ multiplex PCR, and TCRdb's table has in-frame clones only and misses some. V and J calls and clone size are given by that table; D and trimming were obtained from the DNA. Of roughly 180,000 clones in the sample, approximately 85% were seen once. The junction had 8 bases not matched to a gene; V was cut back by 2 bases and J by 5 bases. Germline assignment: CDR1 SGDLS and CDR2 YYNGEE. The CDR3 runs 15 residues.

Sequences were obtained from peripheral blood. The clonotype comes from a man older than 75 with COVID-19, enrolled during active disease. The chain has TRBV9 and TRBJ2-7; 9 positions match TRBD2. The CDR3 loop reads CASSVGGTSFDEQYF. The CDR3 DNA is TGTGCCAGCAGCGTGGGCGGGACTAGCTTCGACGAGCAGTACTTC.